This T cell receptor beta chain was identified in a study of identical twins. Unique molecular identifiers were present on the cDNA, which also gained a universal primer site by template switching. TCRdb re-called the 5' RACE reads through MiXCR, storing one row per CDR3 protein. The sample shows more than 1.5 million distinct CDR3 sequences, less than 40% of them seen only once. The specimen sequenced was cord blood. The source of this sequence is a newborn girl in good health.

CDR3 bases: TGTGCCAGCAGTTTTCCTGCCTTAAGGAGCTCCTACAATGAGCAGTTCTTC. Translation gives CASSFPALRSSYNEQFF. The rearrangement links TRBV12-3 or TRBV12-4 to TRBJ2-1, with unresolved D. Trimming removed 3 bases from V and 0 bases from J, with 15 bases in between. The CDR3 is 17 residues long.